This T cell receptor beta chain originates from a study of blood T cell repertoires in COVID-19. The CDR3 contains 15 residues. Per the germline V gene, CDR1 is MGHRA and CDR2 is YSYEKL. V shed 1 base and J 5 bases; nucleotides not matched to a gene: 6. Per the original data handling: Quantification of nucleated cells was approximated via reference gene primer amplification. TCRdb's table, derived via immunoSEQ multiplex PCR, lists solely in-frame clones and lacks some. The DNA was the basis for D and trimming; V, J and clone size are from that table. The repertoire holds about 100,000 clones, with just under 80% as singletons.

This clonotype was sampled from an older man with active or convalescent COVID-19. The sequenced material came from peripheral blood. This chain links TRBV4-1 with TRBJ2-5; 8 bases fit TRBD1. CDR3 nucleotide sequence: TGCGCCAGCAGCCAAGCCCAGGGGGCGCGTGAGACCCAGTACTTC. Its protein is CASSQAQGARETQYF.